Shown below are 6 T cell receptor beta chains from a single sample sequenced in a study of T cell responses to AZD1222 COVID-19 vaccine. This table comes from immunoSEQ multiplex PCR, and its TCRdb copy is limited to in-frame clones, with some not included. Found here are 200,000 or so clones, 85% to 95% of them singletons; the top ten hold less than 11%. The specimen comprised peripheral blood, sampled on day 0 of AZD1222 vaccination. The receptors here all came from an adult in good health.

This chain connects TRBV7-2 to TRBJ2-7; 10 positions agree with TRBD2. V lost 4 bases and J lost 4; bases outside the gene matches: 7. The germline gives CDR1 SGHTA, CDR2 FQGNSA. The CDR3 contains 15 residues. In nucleotides, the CDR3 is TGTGCCAGCAGCTCCCTAGCGGGAGTATCTTACGAGCAGTACTTC. Protein sequence: CASSSLAGVSYEQYF.

This clone came up once. The chain recombines TRBV7-3 with TRBJ1-1, with D tentatively TRBD1 (6 bases). Germline CDR1 SGHTA, CDR2 FQGTGA. The CDR3 runs 16 residues. V was shortened by 5 bases and J by 2 bases, with 18 bases between the two germline ends. CDR3 sequence: CASSRRGADGNTEAFF. CDR3 coding DNA: TGTGCCAGCAGCAGACGGGGGGCGGATGGCAACACTGAAGCTTTCTTT.

Worth noting for this clone: Within the sample, other DNA sequences also encode this same CDR3. V and J are TRBV5-1 and TRBJ1-1; D not resolved. Trimming stripped 6 bases from V and 1 base from J, with 4 bases between. The CDR3 sequence is 11 residues long. In germline, CDR1 is SGHRS, CDR2 YFSETQ. The chain's CDR3 is CASTENTEAFF. The CDR3 DNA is TGCGCCAGCACGGAGAACACTGAAGCTTTCTTT.

This clone was detected once. The chain combines TRBV3-1 (or the pseudogene TRBV3-2) with TRBJ1-2, with TRBD1 matching over 7 bases. The CDR3 contains 15 residues. The junction had 10 bases not matched to a gene; V was cut back by 4 bases and J by 5 bases. From germline, CDR1 is LGHDT and CDR2 YNNKEL (reference sequence). DNA of the CDR3: TGTGCCAGCAGCCCTCACAGGGGCCTTTATTATGGCTACACCTTC. Residues: CASSPHRGLYYGYTF.

This chain connects TRBV9 to TRBJ1-2; 8 nucleotides align to TRBD1. The J segment lost 6 bases and the V segment lost 4 bases, leaving 11 bases of the junction unmatched. Germline values: CDR1 SGDLS, CDR2 YYNGEE. The CDR3 contains 15 residues. The CDR3 protein is CASSIYRTGSNGYTF. DNA of the CDR3: TGTGCCAGCAGCATATATCGGACAGGGAGTAATGGCTACACCTTC.

The V and J genes are TRBV5-4 and TRBJ1-6; D possibly corresponds to TRBD1 (5 bases). V lost 4 bases, J lost 0 bases, and 11 bases lay in between. Per germline, CDR1 SGHNT and CDR2 YYREEE (reference sequence). The CDR3 is 16 amino acids. The CDR3 sequence is CASSRDVGSYNSPLHF. For the CDR3, the DNA is TGTGCCAGCAGCAGGGACGTGGGCTCCTATAATTCACCCCTCCACTTT.